The 23 T cell receptor beta chains below were found in one sample sequenced in a study of cytomegalovirus exposure and HLA in healthy donors. With 60 Vbeta and 13 Jbeta primers, the PCR was carried out. TCRdb's copy holds only in-frame clones and misses some; the assay was immunoSEQ multiplex PCR. The table records roughly 140,000 clones, about 85% of them present only once. Sample: PBMCs. These receptors all stem from a boy between 2 and 10 years old in good health and CMV-seronegative.

This chain links TRBV15 with TRBJ1-3; D call uncertain. The CDR3 consists of 13 residues. CDR1 LNHNV and CDR2 YYDKDF come from the germline V gene (reference sequence). V was clipped by 4 bases and J by 4 bases, with 8 bases between them. The CDR3 DNA sequence: TGTGCCACCAGCAAGGAGTTCGGAAACACCATATATTTT. Translating it yields CATSKEFGNTIYF.

This rearrangement joins TRBV6-1 to TRBJ1-5, with D hard to call. The CDR3 consists of 13 residues. The V end was cut by 8 bases, the J end by 5 bases, with 13 bases between. The germline V gene encodes CDR1 MNHNS and CDR2 SASEGT. CDR3 sequence (DNA): TGTGCCAGCGTCGGTGTCGGTCATCAGCCCCAGCATTTT. Encoded protein: CASVGVGHQPQHF.

V gene TRBV2 combines with J gene TRBJ1-2; tentatively, D is TRBD1 (6 bases). Germline-derived CDR1 and CDR2 are SNHLY and FYNNEI. V lost 6 bases to trimming and J lost 5 bases, with 16 bases between them. CDR3 length: 14 residues. DNA for the CDR3: TGTGCCAGCAGAAACGATAGACAGGCATATGGCTACACCTTC. This encodes CASRNDRQAYGYTF.

J is TRBJ2-1 and V is TRBV27; TRBD1 is a possible D gene (6 bases). The V and J ends lost 3 bases and 3 bases respectively, with 12 bases between them. Germline CDR1 MNHEY, CDR2 SMNVEV (reference sequence). The CDR3 runs 15 residues. The CDR3 bases are TGTGCCAGCAGTTTGGTAGGACAGATCTACAATGAGCAGTTCTTC. The encoded protein is CASSLVGQIYNEQFF.

The rearrangement joins TRBV4-3 to TRBJ2-2, with D possibly being TRBD1 (5 bases). The germline gives CDR1 LGHNA, CDR2 YSLEER. The CDR3 consists of 17 residues. Trimming took 3 bases from V and 0 from J, leaving 14 bases between them. The CDR3 here is CASSQVGAEPNTGELFF. CDR3 in DNA: TGCGCCAGCAGCCAGGTTGGGGCGGAGCCGAACACCGGGGAGCTGTTTTTT.

The rearrangement links TRBV19 to TRBJ2-2; TRBD1 matches 10 bases. Trimming removed 5 bases from V and 0 bases from J; junction bases left unmatched: 12. This CDR3 has 19 residues. CDR1 is LNHDA and CDR2 is SQIVND in the germline V gene (reference sequence). The CDR3 nucleotides are TGTGCCAGTAGTTCCTCCGGGACAGGGGCGTTCGCGAACACCGGGGAGCTGTTTTTT. This translates into CASSSSGTGAFANTGELFF. The full variable domain, rest sourced from reference TRBV19 and TRBJ2-2, is DGGITQSPKYLFRKEGQNVTLSCEQNLNHDAMYWYRQDPGQGLRLIYYSQIVNDFQKGDIAEGYSVSREKKESFPLTVTSAQKNPTAFYLCASSSSGTGAFANTGELFFGEGSRLTVL.

The V gene is TRBV5-4, the J gene TRBJ2-5; the D gene is possibly TRBD1 (5 bases). With 1 base removed from V and 3 bases from J, the gap between germline ends came to 10 bases. The CDR3 loop spans 14 amino acids. Per germline, CDR1 SGHNT and CDR2 YYREEE (reference sequence). The CDR3 bases are TGTGCCAGCAGCTTGAGGGGAAGGGAAGAGACCCAGTACTTC. It translates to CASSLRGREETQYF.

The V call is TRBV6-1, the J call TRBJ2-1, with 8 bases fitting TRBD2. Germline CDR1 and CDR2: MNHNS and SASEGT. V was clipped by 11 bases and J by 4 bases; unmatched bases: 7. The CDR3 runs 13 residues. The CDR3 reads CAGAGERYNEQFF. The CDR3 coding sequence is TGTGCCGGAGCGGGGGAACGATACAATGAGCAGTTCTTC.

The genes are TRBV9 and TRBJ2-1; possible D gene TRBD2, 5 bases. The CDR3 totals 16 residues. Germline-derived CDR1 and CDR2 are SGDLS and YYNGEE. V lost 4 bases and J lost 1, with 15 bases in between. The CDR3 reads CASSPGEPRSYNEQFF. CDR3 bases: TGTGCCAGCAGCCCCGGGGAACCACGATCCTACAATGAGCAGTTCTTC.

V usage is TRBV7-9 and J usage is TRBJ2-2; 9 nucleotides align to TRBD1. Per germline, CDR1 SEHNR and CDR2 FQNEAQ (reference sequence). This CDR3 has 15 residues. V lost 5 bases, J lost 4 bases, and 5 bases stayed unmatched. DNA of the CDR3: TGTGCCAGCAGCCGCTCGGGACAGGGCACCGGGGAGCTGTTTTTT. It translates to CASSRSGQGTGELFF.

V and J are TRBV11-3 and TRBJ2-5; TRBD2 aligns across 14 bases. The V segment lost 5 bases and the J segment 4 bases; nucleotides outside the gene matches: 9. Germline V gene data show CDR1 as SGHNT and CDR2 as YENEEA. The length of the CDR3 is 17 residues. The CDR3 DNA reads TGTGCCAGCAGCCTATCCGGGACTAGCGGGAGTGCAGAGACCCAGTACTTC. It encodes CASSLSGTSGSAETQYF.

The V call is TRBV19, the J call TRBJ2-2; maybe TRBD2 (6 bases). Per the germline V gene, CDR1 is LNHDA and CDR2 is SQIVND (reference sequence). The CDR3 runs to 15 residues. V was trimmed by 3 bases and J by 5 bases, leaving 13 bases between them. The CDR3 region is CASSISGVGTGELFF. The CDR3 region has the DNA TGTGCCAGTAGTATCTCGGGGGTAGGAACCGGGGAGCTGTTTTTT.

CDR3 region: CASSAGRDRGHGNTIYF. CDR3 coding DNA: TGTGCCAGCAGCGCAGGGCGGGACAGGGGGCATGGAAACACCATATATTTT. The chain uses TRBV5-6 and TRBJ1-3; 12 nucleotides align to TRBD1. The J segment lost 3 bases and the V segment lost 4 bases, leaving 8 bases of the junction unmatched. The germline gives CDR1 SGHDT, CDR2 YYEEEE. This CDR3 contains 17 residues.

In this sample, this clone turned up a few times. The J gene is TRBJ2-3, the V gene TRBV12-5, with a tentative D call TRBD2 (5 bases). CDR3 length: 15 amino acids. Deletions cut 1 base from V and 0 bases from J, with 8 bases between. Germline CDR1 LGHNT, CDR2 FRNRAP. As DNA, the CDR3 is TGTGCTAGTGGTTTGGGGAGGTCTAGCACAGATACGCAGTATTTT. This translates into CASGLGRSSTDTQYF.

This clone was seen once. The V gene is TRBV4-1, the J gene TRBJ2-5; 8 bases map to TRBD1. This CDR3 comprises 15 residues. V lost 1 base to trimming and J lost 1 base; unmatched junction nucleotides: 2. Germline lookup yields CDR1 MGHRA and CDR2 YSYEKL. As DNA, the CDR3 is TGCGCCAGCAGCCAAGGGGACAGGACCCAAGAGACCCAGTACTTC. Its translation is CASSQGDRTQETQYF.

The V call is TRBV11-2, the J call TRBJ2-5; TRBD2 is a possible D gene (5 bases). The CDR3 is 11 residues long. CDR1 is SGHAT, CDR2 FQNNGV, per germline. V was pared by 5 bases and J by 5 bases, with 6 bases between. The DNA for the CDR3 is TGTGCCAGCAGCCCGGGGGAGACCCAGTACTTC. This sequence encodes CASSPGETQYF.

This chain uses TRBV27 with TRBJ2-7; no clear D gene. Germline V CDR1 and CDR2: MNHEY, SMNVEV (reference sequence). The CDR3 consists of 12 residues. The ends were cut back, 2 bases at V and 3 bases at J, with 5 bases in the middle. The CDR3 DNA follows: TGTGCCAGCAGTTTAAACAGCTACGAGCAGTACTTC. It is translated as CASSLNSYEQYF.

This clone was seen a handful of times. V usage is TRBV10-3 and J usage is TRBJ1-1; maybe TRBD1 (6 bases). The CDR3 totals 16 residues. Germline V gene lookup returns CDR1 ENHRY and CDR2 SYGVKD. V was pared by 3 bases and J by 0 bases, with 14 bases between. The CDR3 here is CAISDPRTVMNTEAFF. In nucleotides, the CDR3 is TGTGCCATCAGTGACCCCCGGACAGTGATGAACACTGAAGCTTTCTTT.

The chain uses TRBV14 and TRBJ2-1, with 9 bases that match TRBD2. V gave up 0 bases and J gave up 5 bases; unmatched junction bases: 14. CDR3 length equals 19 residues. CDR1 and CDR2 (germline): SGHDN, FVKESK. The CDR3 sequence: CASSQEYLAGPHRNNEQFF. DNA of the CDR3: TGTGCCAGCAGCCAAGAGTATCTAGCGGGACCCCACCGAAACAATGAGCAGTTCTTC. Full variable domain (outside the CDR3, taken from reference TRBV14 and TRBJ2-1): EAGVTQFPSHSVIEKGQTVTLRCDPISGHDNLYWYRRVMGKEIKFLLHFVKESKQDESGMPNNRFLAERTGGTYSTLKVQPAELEDSGVYFCASSQEYLAGPHRNNEQFFGPGTRLTVL.

Remarks on this clone: One end of the junction does not line up with germline, which may come from a read error. The V gene is TRBV2, the J gene TRBJ1-2; D ambiguous. The V gene's germline CDR1 is SNHLY and CDR2 FYNNEI. The CDR3 spans 14 residues. CDR3 nucleotides: TGTGCCAGCACTCTGGAGGACTCTAACCATGGCTACACCTTC. Protein product: CASTLEDSNHGYTF.

V and J are TRBV2 and TRBJ1-2, with a possible D match to TRBD1 (5 bases). V was pared by 1 base and J by 6 bases, with 21 bases between. Germline V gene sequence: CDR1 SNHLY, CDR2 FYNNEI. CDR3 length: 17 residues. The CDR3 here is CASSEETPGAWADGYTF. CDR3 in DNA: TGTGCCAGCAGTGAAGAGACTCCTGGGGCGTGGGCGGATGGCTACACCTTC.

V usage is TRBV9 and J usage is TRBJ1-4; D uncertain. V shed 4 bases and J shed 0 bases, with 10 bases lying between them. From germline, CDR1 is SGDLS and CDR2 YYNGEE. The CDR3 has 15 amino acids. Here the CDR3 DNA reads TGTGCCAGCAGCACCCGAGCGACAACTAATGAAAAACTGTTTTTT. Protein sequence: CASSTRATTNEKLFF.

The gene calls are TRBV5-4 and TRBJ2-2; possibly TRBD1 for D (5 bases). V lost 9 bases to trimming and J lost 7 bases, with 19 bases between them. Germline V lookup: CDR1 SGHNT, CDR2 YYREEE (reference sequence). The CDR3 covers 14 residues. The CDR3 loop is CATRQLAVDGELFF. The CDR3 region has the DNA TGTGCCACAAGACAGCTTGCCGTTGACGGGGAGCTGTTTTTT. Variable domain in full (rest from reference TRBV5-4 and TRBJ2-2): ETGVTQSPTHLIKTRGQQVTLRCSSQSGHNTVSWYQQALGQGPQFIFQYYREEENGRGNFPPRFSGLQFPNYSSELNVNALELDDSALYLCATRQLAVDGELFFGEGSRLTVL.